The rows below give T cell receptor beta chains drawn from one sample of a study of cytotoxic CD8 clonotypes in ibrutinib-treated CLL. Here immunoSEQ multiplex PCR was the method, and the copy in TCRdb shows in-frame clones only, minus some. The data show some 290,000 clones, with 70% to 80% seen just once and about 6.7% held by the top ten. Sequenced material: PBMCs, taken before ibrutinib treatment. Source of these receptors: a human donor with chronic lymphocytic leukemia. The CDR3 runs from the conserved cysteine through the conserved F or W.

v_gene,j_gene,CDR3aa
TRBV11-2,TRBJ1-2,CASSLPIASNYGYTF
TRBV28,TRBJ2-7,CASSSPGTKTSYEQYF
TRBV5-4,TRBJ2-1,CASSLANGPKRHEQFF
TRBV18,TRBJ1-1,CASSPHKELTEAFF
TRBV30,TRBJ2-5,CAWRTGLAAQETQYF
TRBV5-6,TRBJ2-3,CASSLWTGTDTQYF
TRBV7-9,TRBJ2-7,CASSLAGLAVEQYF
TRBV2,TRBJ1-2,CASSVEGRYGYTF
TRBV10-1,TRBJ2-7,CASGGKDRDAYYEQYF
TRBV5-6,TRBJ2-1,CASSSLGTGGHNEQFF
TRBV11-2,TRBJ1-4,CASSLGLPSEKLFF
TRBV27,TRBJ2-2,CASSLFTGTTNTGELFF
TRBV4-1,TRBJ2-7,CASSLGTGFYEQYF
TRBV28,TRBJ1-1,CASSHRGGGTEAFF
TRBV7-3,TRBJ1-2,CASSDGTGNYGYTF
TRBV7-8,TRBJ2-5,CASSFRTSGRAKETQYF
TRBV11-2,TRBJ1-2,CASSDLGSYTF
TRBV7-2,TRBJ2-1,CASSFPREWAEQFF
TRBV27,TRBJ2-7,CASKQGYEQYF
TRBV25-1,TRBJ1-5,CASSEGRILEEPQHF
TRBV25-1,TRBJ2-5,CASSEYVVQETQYF
TRBV7-2,TRBJ1-4,CASSLDAGTDEKLFF
TRBV7-3,TRBJ1-2,CASSLREGSGGGYTF
TRBV5-1,TRBJ1-2,CASSLAGTGNYGYTF
TRBV2,TRBJ1-4,CASSEDGGLVEKLFF
TRBV4-2,TRBJ2-7,CASSQAAGLYEQYF
TRBV15,TRBJ2-1,CATSNTRDSPNEQFF
TRBV6-4,TRBJ2-1,CASSEGPTPGALYNEQFF
TRBV30,TRBJ1-1,CAWSVRGSIEAFF
TRBV9,TRBJ1-1,CASSATRQGNTEAFF
TRBV19,TRBJ2-7,CASSAGTAEQYF
TRBV25-1,TRBJ2-5,CASSELYWDRGVAETQYF
TRBV11-2,TRBJ1-1,CASSFTSPEAFF
TRBV6-5,TRBJ1-1,CASSRDGEAFF
TRBV25-1,TRBJ1-5,CASSESRVSNQPQHF
TRBV27,TRBJ1-2,CASSRGRGAYTF
TRBV6-1,TRBJ2-7,CASSERLAGGPGRVTEQYF
TRBV4-2,TRBJ1-1,CASSLGITNTEAFF
TRBV4-3,TRBJ2-7,CASSQDLNRLYEQYF
TRBV4-3,TRBJ2-7,CASSPLAGTSYEQYF
TRBV5-5,TRBJ1-4,CASSQRLTGTNEKLFF
TRBV27,TRBJ2-7,CASSSQGGRVWEQYF
TRBV18,TRBJ2-1,CASSPLAENEQFF
TRBV5-4,TRBJ2-7,CASSLLETYEQYF
TRBV10-3,TRBJ2-3,CAIRQGGDTQYF
TRBV18,TRBJ1-1,CASSPGTGYGVTEAFF
TRBV27,TRBJ1-2,CASSLYQGSFYGYTF
TRBV27,TRBJ2-7,CASGTSGRIYEQYF
TRBV7-6,TRBJ2-2,CASSLFSGVGELFF
TRBV19,TRBJ1-2,CASSTGYNYGYTF
TRBV2,TRBJ2-7,CASSRYSGTLIISYEQYF
TRBV28,TRBJ2-7,CASSLTLGLAGTYEQYF
TRBV10-3,TRBJ1-4,CATLGPRNELFF
TRBV28,TRBJ2-1,CASSLVNEQFF
TRBV10-3,TRBJ1-5,CAISESLEPQHF
TRBV7-2,TRBJ1-2,CASSLGKTRYGYTF
TRBV6-5,TRBJ2-7,CASRGQTDGQYF